Presented here are 9 T cell receptor beta chains from one specimen sequenced in a study of shared clonotypes between healthy human individuals. TCRdb's copy holds only in-frame clones and misses some; the assay was immunoSEQ multiplex PCR. Counted here are roughly 2.4 million clones, around 95% occurring once; the ten biggest clones make up 0.1% to 0.15%. The source material was naive CD4+ T cells sorted from blood. The subset was: CD45RA+ positively selected. The receptors derive from a man aged 18 to 30 in good health.

The chain joins TRBV10-2 to TRBJ1-4, with D unresolved. V lost 0 bases to trimming and J lost 3 bases, with 11 bases between them. Germline V gives CDR1 WSHSY, CDR2 SAAADI. The CDR3 contains 16 residues. As DNA, the CDR3 is TGCGCCAGCAGTGAGTCAATGGCCGTATCTAATGAAAAACTGTTTTTT. Translating gives CASSESMAVSNEKLFF.

A single count supports this clone. Other DNA sequences from this sample encode an identical CDR3 as well. The V and J genes are TRBV19 and TRBJ2-5; D is perhaps TRBD1 (6 bases). V was pared by 4 bases and J by 5 bases, with 11 bases between. The CDR3 is made up of 13 amino acids. Germline V gene data show CDR1 as LNHDA and CDR2 as SQIVND (reference sequence). This chain's CDR3 is CASSSTGRETQYF. DNA for the CDR3: TGTGCCAGTAGTAGCACAGGGCGGGAGACCCAGTACTTC.

The rearrangement links TRBV10-1 to TRBJ2-1; 8 bases are shared with TRBD2. This CDR3 is built from 15 residues. V was clipped by 1 base and J by 5 bases; unmatched bases: 4. Per germline, CDR1 WNHNN and CDR2 SYGVQD (reference sequence). This chain's CDR3 is CASSELAGRDNEQFF. CDR3 bases: TGCGCCAGCAGTGAGTTAGCGGGAAGGGACAATGAGCAGTTCTTC.

V gene TRBV6-1 combines with J gene TRBJ1-2; D is unclear. The CDR3 has 14 residues. The V end lost 1 base, the J end lost 4 bases, and 10 bases lay between the germline ends. The germline V gene has CDR1 MNHNS and CDR2 SASEGT. The DNA of the CDR3 is TGTGCCAGCAGTGAAGGGGGATCCTCCTATGGCTACACCTTC. Amino acid sequence: CASSEGGSSYGYTF.

This clone was found a few times. This chain joins TRBV4-1 and TRBJ2-7, with unresolved D. CDR3 length equals 14 residues. Deletions cut 4 bases from V and 1 base from J, with 11 bases between. Germline assignment: CDR1 MGHRA and CDR2 YSYEKL. In DNA, the CDR3 is TGCGCCAGCAGCCCTAGTGCCCTATCCTACGAGCAGTACTTC. This encodes CASSPSALSYEQYF.

V gene TRBV27 combines with J gene TRBJ2-5; 8 bases are shared with TRBD2. Germline-derived CDR1 and CDR2 are MNHEY and SMNVEV (reference sequence). The CDR3 is 16 residues long. With 1 base clipped from V and 1 base from J, the junction kept 5 bases outside the gene matches. CDR3 protein: CASSLLSGRLQETQYF. CDR3 bases: TGTGCCAGCAGTTTATTGAGCGGGAGACTCCAAGAGACCCAGTACTTC.

The chain couples TRBV19 to TRBJ1-1, with D perhaps matching TRBD1 (6 bases). V gave up 4 bases and J gave up 1 base, with 10 bases separating them. CDR3 length equals 14 residues. The germline gives CDR1 LNHDA, CDR2 SQIVND (reference sequence). The DNA for the CDR3 is TGTGCCAGTAGTACGGGACAATCGAACACTGAAGCTTTCTTT. It is translated as CASSTGQSNTEAFF.

The chain carries TRBV11-2 and TRBJ2-5; weak D call: TRBD2 (6 bases). Germline V gene sequence: CDR1 SGHAT, CDR2 FQNNGV. CDR3 length equals 16 residues. The V end was cut by 6 bases, the J end by 2 bases, with 19 bases between. The CDR3 sequence: CASSPMGGSGQETQYF. Written as DNA, the CDR3 is TGTGCCAGCAGTCCAATGGGGGGATCCGGGCAAGAGACCCAGTACTTC.

This chain links TRBV9 with TRBJ2-3; possibly TRBD2 for D (6 bases). The length of the CDR3 is 16 residues. V was shortened by 3 bases and J by 1 base, with 15 bases between the two germline ends. Germline-derived CDR1 and CDR2 are SGDLS and YYNGEE. The CDR3 is CASSAPPGEGTDTQYF. The CDR3, as DNA: TGTGCCAGCAGCGCCCCCCCGGGGGAGGGCACAGATACGCAGTATTTT.